Described below is a single T cell receptor beta chain sequence and its context. Its target is not known. The data derive from a study of shared clonotypes between healthy human individuals. Study-wide findings and caveats: Among non-shared clonotypes, generation probabilities were lower than among those shared by all four donors.

The table came from immunoSEQ multiplex PCR; TCRdb's copy has only in-frame clones and leaves some out. The sample lists roughly 1.5 million clones, 95% to 99% occurring once. The sequenced material came from naive CD4+ T cells sorted from blood. Described subset: CD45RA+ positively selected. The receptor was isolated from a young man in good health.

CDR3 sequence reads: CASSLAGTGGANVLTF. The CDR3 region has the DNA TGTGCCAGCAGCCTTGCCGGGACTGGTGGGGCCAACGTCCTGACTTTC. The V and J genes are TRBV9 and TRBJ2-6; D may be TRBD2 (6 bases). Germline assignment: CDR1 SGDLS and CDR2 YYNGEE. CDR3 length equals 16 residues. Trimming took 4 bases from V and 3 from J, leaving 14 bases between them.